The source of this T cell receptor (beta chain) is a study of blood T cell repertoires in COVID-19. Sequencing used immunoSEQ multiplex PCR; TCRdb keeps in-frame clones, though not all of them. The table includes about 16,000 clones, around 90% detected once. This clone was counted a single time. This CDR3 contains 13 residues. Trimming left V 3 bases short and J 2 bases short, with 7 bases between. The germline V gene has CDR1 MNHEY and CDR2 SMNVEV (reference sequence). The origin of this receptor is an elderly woman with COVID-19, enrolled during active disease. The specimen sequenced was peripheral blood. This chain joins TRBV27 and TRBJ1-1; no clear D gene. The CDR3 sequence: CASSFAGNTEAFF. In DNA form, the CDR3 reads TGTGCCAGCAGTTTTGCAGGAAACACTGAAGCTTTCTTT.